Sequencing of this T cell receptor (beta chain) was carried out in a study of cytomegalovirus exposure and HLA in healthy donors. As for this clone: The antigen is unknown.

Broader study findings: Sequencing depth across donors, presence/absence analyses assumed, was roughly uniform.

Primers for the PCR totalled 60 Vbeta and 13 Jbeta. Sequencing used immunoSEQ multiplex PCR; TCRdb keeps in-frame clones, though not all of them. Here the sample spans roughly 110,000 clones, roughly four fifths being singletons. The CDR3 runs to 16 residues. V shed 3 bases and J 1 base; nucleotides not matched to a gene: 7. Germline assignment: CDR1 LNHDA and CDR2 SQIVND (reference sequence). The clonotype comes from a woman aged 45-59 years in good health and CMV-seropositive. The V and J genes are TRBV19 and TRBJ1-1; TRBD1 matches at 8 bases. Sequencing used PBMCs. CDR3 DNA sequence: TGTGCCAGTAGTATGCCGGGACAGGAAAGGAACACTGAAGCTTTCTTT. It yields the protein CASSMPGQERNTEAFF.